What follows are 22 T cell receptor beta chains derived from one specimen sequenced in a study of radiotherapy plus CTLA-4 blockade in lung cancer (dated by TCRdb to 2016 to 2019). Library generation was performed with the immunoSEQ multiplex PCR assay. Not all clones reach the TCRdb copy of this immuneACCESS table, which keeps in-frame sequences only. Checked studies attribute under half of the gap to unresolved V genes and leave the rest unexplained. The sample contains 45,000 or so clones, approximately 76% of them found a single time. The ten largest account for 8.3% of the sample. The source was peripheral blood, collected from a patient treated with radiotherapy plus ipilimumab. These TCRs come from a human donor with non-small cell lung cancer who had stable disease on radiotherapy plus ipilimumab.

V usage is TRBV6-5 and J usage is TRBJ1-5; D not certain. The CDR3 consists of 13 residues. Germline V CDR1 and CDR2: MNHEY, SVGAGI. V lost 9 bases and J lost 2, with 11 bases in between. The CDR3 is CASGLFGNQPQHF. For the CDR3, the DNA is TGTGCCAGTGGGTTGTTTGGCAATCAGCCCCAGCATTTT.

This clone was seen a single time. This chain joins TRBV5-4 and TRBJ1-1, with a weak D call TRBD1 (5 bases). V lost 1 base to trimming and J lost 5 bases, with 15 bases between them. Germline lookup yields CDR1 SGHNT and CDR2 YYREEE (reference sequence). The CDR3 is 15 residues long. The CDR3, as DNA: TGTGCCAGCAGCTTGTATCGGGACCGTTCGACTGAAGCTTTCTTT. Its translation: CASSLYRDRSTEAFF.

This chain uses TRBV6-6 with TRBJ2-7; D gene ambiguous. This CDR3 comprises 15 residues. V lost 2 bases and J lost 5, with 16 bases in between. The germline V gene encodes CDR1 MNHNY and CDR2 SVGAGI (reference sequence). Here the CDR3 reads CASSYSAAGRDEQYF. For the CDR3, the DNA is TGTGCCAGCAGTTACAGCGCGGCAGGACGAGACGAGCAGTACTTC.

The chain has TRBV4-1 and TRBJ2-2; D not resolved. The CDR3 spans 14 residues. Trimming removed 1 base at V and 3 bases at J, with 6 bases between. Germline V gene data show CDR1 as MGHRA and CDR2 as YSYEKL. This CDR3 is CASSQGTDTGELFF. The CDR3 DNA follows: TGCGCCAGCAGCCAAGGGACGGACACCGGGGAGCTGTTTTTT.

This clone was found a few times. The chain couples TRBV5-6 to TRBJ1-1; no clear D gene. The CDR3 is made up of 12 amino acids. CDR1 and CDR2 (germline): SGHDT, YYEEEE. The V end lost 4 bases, the J end lost 1 base, and 5 bases lay between the germline ends. The CDR3: CASSIWNTEAFF. CDR3 nucleotides: TGTGCCAGCAGCATCTGGAACACTGAAGCTTTCTTT.

This clone turned up a few times. J is TRBJ1-3 and V is TRBV5-6; D uncertain. The CDR3 loop spans 14 amino acids. Trimming took 3 bases from V and 9 from J, leaving 16 bases between them. Germline V gives CDR1 SGHDT, CDR2 YYEEEE. The CDR3 loop is CASSYTGQGITIYF. CDR3 in DNA: TGTGCCAGCAGCTACACCGGGCAAGGCATCACCATATATTTT.

The gene calls are TRBV27 and TRBJ1-2, with D tentatively TRBD1 (5 bases). Germline V lookup: CDR1 MNHEY, CDR2 SMNVEV (reference sequence). This CDR3 contains 14 residues. Trimming pared 7 bases from V and 4 bases from J, leaving 16 bases between. Here the CDR3 reads CASKLEGVGYGYTF. The CDR3 DNA sequence: TGTGCCAGCAAACTTGAAGGGGTCGGCTATGGCTACACCTTC.

This clone has only one observation. This sequence joins TRBV5-1 and TRBJ2-5; tentative D call: TRBD1 (5 bases). In germline, CDR1 is SGHRS, CDR2 YFSETQ. V lost 2 bases, J lost 1 base, and 12 bases lay in between. The CDR3 extends over 15 amino acids. The chain's CDR3 is CASSFGHSSQETQYF. DNA for the CDR3: TGCGCCAGCAGCTTCGGACACTCTTCCCAAGAGACCCAGTACTTC.

The V gene is TRBV11-3, the J gene TRBJ2-2; D unresolved. Germline CDR1 and CDR2: SGHNT and YENEEA. Trimming removed 0 bases at V and 4 bases at J, with 3 bases between. The CDR3 loop spans 13 amino acids. This chain's CDR3 is CASSLDFTGELFF. CDR3 nucleotide sequence: TGTGCCAGCAGCTTAGACTTCACCGGGGAGCTGTTTTTT. Looking up the rest from reference TRBV11-3 and TRBJ2-2 gives the full variable domain: EAGVVQSPRYKIIEKKQPVAFWCNPISGHNTLYWYLQNLGQGPELLIRYENEEAVDDSQLPKDRFSAERLKGVDSTLKIQPAELGDSAVYLCASSLDFTGELFFGEGSRLTVL.

This sequence joins TRBV5-4 and TRBJ2-2; 9 bases line up with TRBD1. The CDR3 is 15 amino acids. From germline, CDR1 is SGHNT and CDR2 YYREEE (reference sequence). V was pared by 4 bases and J by 0 bases, with 1 base of the junction left unmatched. The CDR3 DNA reads as TGTGCCAGCAGCCGGGACAGGGCGAACACCGGGGAGCTGTTTTTT. Encoded protein: CASSRDRANTGELFF.

The gene calls are TRBV7-3 and TRBJ2-5; TRBD1 is a possible D gene (7 bases). CDR1 SGHTA and CDR2 FQGTGA come from the germline V gene. This CDR3 has 17 amino acids. V lost 2 bases to trimming and J lost 0 bases, with 16 bases between them. The CDR3, as DNA: TGTGCCAGCAGCTTAGGCGGAGGGGGCGGATACCAAGAGACCCAGTACTTC. It encodes CASSLGGGGGYQETQYF.

This clone has only a few counts. The chain couples TRBV19 to TRBJ2-5; perhaps TRBD2 as D (6 bases). The CDR3 totals 11 residues. The ends were cut back, 6 bases at V and 5 bases at J, with 7 bases in the middle. The V gene's germline CDR1 is LNHDA and CDR2 SQIVND (reference sequence). CDR3 DNA: TGTGCCAGTAGGGGGGGTGAGACCCAGTACTTC. Encoded protein: CASRGGETQYF. Supplemented by reference TRBV19 and TRBJ2-5, the full variable domain reads DGGITQSPKYLFRKEGQNVTLSCEQNLNHDAMYWYRQDPGQGLRLIYYSQIVNDFQKGDIAEGYSVSREKKESFPLTVTSAQKNPTAFYLCASRGGETQYFGPGTRLLVL.

This chain uses TRBV10-3 with TRBJ2-1, with D unclear. Per germline, CDR1 ENHRY and CDR2 SYGVKD. The CDR3 is 17 residues long. The ends were cut back, 0 bases at V and 1 base at J, with 13 bases in the middle. The CDR3 region has the DNA TGTGCCATCAGTGAGTCCCTGGCAGCGATTTCCTACAATGAGCAGTTCTTC. It encodes CAISESLAAISYNEQFF.

This clone was seen a single time. The gene calls are TRBV28 and TRBJ2-3, with D tentatively TRBD2 (6 bases). The germline gives CDR1 MDHEN, CDR2 SYDVKM. V gave up 5 bases and J gave up 0 bases, with 6 bases separating them. This CDR3 contains 13 residues. CDR3 loop: CASSGGSTDTQYF. The CDR3 DNA reads TGTGCCAGCAGTGGGGGGAGCACAGATACGCAGTATTTT.

The rearrangement uses TRBV27 and TRBJ1-1; 7 nucleotides align to TRBD1. Germline V gene data show CDR1 as MNHEY and CDR2 as SMNVEV (reference sequence). V was pared by 7 bases and J by 2 bases, with 1 base of the junction left unmatched. CDR3 length equals 12 residues. The CDR3 protein is CASTGGNTEAFF. In nucleotides, the CDR3 is TGTGCCAGCACAGGGGGAAACACTGAAGCTTTCTTT.

This clone was detected a few times. The rearrangement links TRBV9 to TRBJ1-6; D gene ambiguous. The germline V gene has CDR1 SGDLS and CDR2 YYNGEE. Trimming stripped 4 bases from V and 7 bases from J, with 12 bases between. The CDR3 is made up of 14 amino acids. CDR3 sequence reads: CASSPGPENSPLHF. The DNA for the CDR3 is TGTGCCAGCAGCCCCGGGCCAGAAAATTCACCCCTCCACTTT.

The rearrangement joins TRBV7-2 to TRBJ1-2; the D is unclear. The V end lost 2 bases, the J end lost 7 bases, and 11 bases lay between the germline ends. Looked up from germline, CDR1 is SGHTA and CDR2 is FQGNSA. The CDR3 has 13 residues. CDR3 nucleotides: TGTGCCAGCAGCTTACAAAACAACGGTGGCTACACCTTC. It codes for CASSLQNNGGYTF.

The chain combines TRBV19 with TRBJ1-5; 7 bases line up with TRBD1. The CDR3 loop spans 13 amino acids. In germline, CDR1 is LNHDA, CDR2 SQIVND (reference sequence). The V segment lost 5 bases and the J segment 6 bases; nucleotides outside the gene matches: 4. The CDR3 loop is CASSDRAGQPQHF. The DNA for the CDR3 is TGTGCCAGTAGTGACAGGGCGGGTCAGCCCCAGCATTTT.

The chain employs TRBV6-6 and TRBJ1-2, with D tentatively TRBD1 (6 bases). Germline assignment: CDR1 MNHNY and CDR2 SVGAGI (reference sequence). This CDR3 spans 14 amino acids. The germline V and J ends were trimmed by 0 bases and 8 bases, with 13 bases remaining between them. CDR3 region: CASSYSSTGQGYTF. Written as DNA, the CDR3 is TGTGCCAGCAGTTACTCCTCGACAGGCCAAGGCTACACCTTC.

The CDR3 region has the DNA TGTGCCAGCAGAAAAGACGGCTTCCAGGAGGAGTACTTC. Protein sequence: CASRKDGFQEEYF. V and J are TRBV7-6 and TRBJ2-7; maybe TRBD2 (5 bases). The CDR3 covers 13 residues. The ends were cut back, 6 bases at V and 11 bases at J, with 20 bases in the middle. The germline V gene has CDR1 SGHVS and CDR2 FNYEAQ.

This chain connects TRBV29-1 to TRBJ1-2, with D unclear. V was trimmed by 4 bases and J by 3 bases, leaving 9 bases between them. Germline V lookup: CDR1 SQVTM, CDR2 ANQGSEA. The CDR3 loop spans 12 amino acids. The DNA of the CDR3 is TGCAGCGTTGCAGGTGGGGACTATGGCTACACCTTC. Translated: CSVAGGDYGYTF.

CDR3 protein: CASSFTSGGPADTQYF. The CDR3 DNA reads TGTGCCAGTAGTTTTACTAGCGGGGGGCCAGCAGATACGCAGTATTTT. V and J are TRBV19 and TRBJ2-3, with TRBD2 identical over 12 bases. J was trimmed by 4 bases and V by 5 bases; bases with no gene match: 7. Germline-derived CDR1 and CDR2 are LNHDA and SQIVND (reference sequence). There are 16 residues in the CDR3.